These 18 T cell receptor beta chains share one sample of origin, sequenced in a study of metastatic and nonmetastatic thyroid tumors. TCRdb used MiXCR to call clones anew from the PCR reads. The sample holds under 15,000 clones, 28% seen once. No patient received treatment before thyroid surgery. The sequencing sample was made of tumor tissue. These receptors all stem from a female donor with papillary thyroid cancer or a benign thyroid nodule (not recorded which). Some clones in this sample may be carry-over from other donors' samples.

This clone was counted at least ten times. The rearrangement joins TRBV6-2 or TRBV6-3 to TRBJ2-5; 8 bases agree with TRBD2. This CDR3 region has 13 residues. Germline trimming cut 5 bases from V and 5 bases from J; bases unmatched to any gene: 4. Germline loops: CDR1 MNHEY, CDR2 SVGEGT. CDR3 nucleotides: TGTGCCAGCAGTGGAGCGGGAGTGGAGACCCAGTACTTC. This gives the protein CASSGAGVETQYF.

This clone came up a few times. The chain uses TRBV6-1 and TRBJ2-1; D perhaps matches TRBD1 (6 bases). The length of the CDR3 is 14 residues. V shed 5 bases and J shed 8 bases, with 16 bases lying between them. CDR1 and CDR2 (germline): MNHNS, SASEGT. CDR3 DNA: TGTGCCAGCAGTTCCCCGGGCAGGGGCGATGAGCAGTTCTTC. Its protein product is CASSSPGRGDEQFF.

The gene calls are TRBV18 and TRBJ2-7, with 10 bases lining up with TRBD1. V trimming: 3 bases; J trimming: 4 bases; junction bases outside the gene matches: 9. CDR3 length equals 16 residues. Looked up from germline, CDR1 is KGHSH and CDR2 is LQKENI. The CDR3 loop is CASSPQRGQGLYEQYF. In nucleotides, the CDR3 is TGTGCCAGCTCACCTCAAAGGGGACAGGGGTTATACGAGCAGTACTTC. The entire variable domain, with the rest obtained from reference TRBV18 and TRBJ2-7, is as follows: NAGVMQNPRHLVRRRGQEARLRCSPMKGHSHVYWYRQLPEEGLKFMVYLQKENIIDESGMPKERFSAEFPKEGPSILRIQQVVRGDSAAYFCASSPQRGQGLYEQYFGPGTRLTVT.

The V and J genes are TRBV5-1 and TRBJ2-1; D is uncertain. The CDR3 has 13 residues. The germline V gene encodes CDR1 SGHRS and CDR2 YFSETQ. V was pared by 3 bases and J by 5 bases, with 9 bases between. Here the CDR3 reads CASSSSTNNEQFF. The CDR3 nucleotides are TGCGCCAGCAGCTCGAGCACGAACAATGAGCAGTTCTTC.

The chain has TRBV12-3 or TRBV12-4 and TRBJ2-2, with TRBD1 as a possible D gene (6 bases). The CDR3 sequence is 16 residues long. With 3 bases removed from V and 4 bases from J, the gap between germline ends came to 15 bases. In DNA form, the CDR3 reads TGTGCCAGCAGTTTCTCTACAGGGCTCTCCACCGGGGAGCTGTTTTTT. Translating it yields CASSFSTGLSTGELFF.

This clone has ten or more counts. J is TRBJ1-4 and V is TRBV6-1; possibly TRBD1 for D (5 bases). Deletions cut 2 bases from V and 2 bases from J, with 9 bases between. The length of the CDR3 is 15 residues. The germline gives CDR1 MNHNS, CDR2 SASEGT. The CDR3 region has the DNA TGTGCCAGCAGTGAACAGGGTACGACTAATGAAAAACTGTTTTTT. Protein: CASSEQGTTNEKLFF.

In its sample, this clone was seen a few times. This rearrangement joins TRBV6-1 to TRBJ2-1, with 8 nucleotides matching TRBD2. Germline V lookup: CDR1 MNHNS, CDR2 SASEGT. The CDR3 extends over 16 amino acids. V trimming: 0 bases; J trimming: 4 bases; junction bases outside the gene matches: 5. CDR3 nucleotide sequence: TGTGCCAGCAGTGAAGCGCAAGCGGGAGTGTACAATGAGCAGTTCTTC. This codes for CASSEAQAGVYNEQFF.

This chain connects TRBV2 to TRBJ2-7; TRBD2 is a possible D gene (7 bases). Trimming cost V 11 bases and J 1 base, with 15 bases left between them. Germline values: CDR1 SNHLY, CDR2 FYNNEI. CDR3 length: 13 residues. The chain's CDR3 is CAASGGVSYEQYF. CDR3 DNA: TGTGCCGCCTCGGGGGGCGTATCCTACGAGCAGTACTTC.

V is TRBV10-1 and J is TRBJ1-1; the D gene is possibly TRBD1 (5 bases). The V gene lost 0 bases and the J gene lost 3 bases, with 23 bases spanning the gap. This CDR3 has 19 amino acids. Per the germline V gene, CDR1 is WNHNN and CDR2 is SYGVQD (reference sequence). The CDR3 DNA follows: TGCGCCAGCAGTGAGTCGAAATTAGAAGGGGCCGGCAGGGACACTGAAGCTTTCTTT. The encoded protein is CASSESKLEGAGRDTEAFF.

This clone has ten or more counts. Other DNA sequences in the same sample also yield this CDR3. In DNA, the CDR3 is TGTGCCAGCAGCTTACGGGGGGGACAAGGGGCGCAGGGTGAGCAGTTCTTC. Protein: CASSLRGGQGAQGEQFF. The chain couples TRBV7-8 to TRBJ2-1; 8 bases are shared with TRBD2. The CDR3 contains 17 residues. J lost 9 bases, V lost 2 bases, and 15 bases had no gene match. CDR1 and CDR2 from the germline V gene are SGHVS and FQNEAQ.

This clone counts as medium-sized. The CDR3 DNA is TGTGCCAGCAGCCTAACCTCTAGCGGGGTGAGCTCCTACGAGCAGTACTTC. Encoded protein: CASSLTSSGVSSYEQYF. The chain carries TRBV7-2 and TRBJ2-7; TRBD2 matches at 9 bases. Germline CDR1 is SGHTA and CDR2 is FQGNSA. The CDR3 has 17 amino acids. Losses at the gene ends were 5 bases for V and 0 bases for J; bases not matched to a gene: 11.

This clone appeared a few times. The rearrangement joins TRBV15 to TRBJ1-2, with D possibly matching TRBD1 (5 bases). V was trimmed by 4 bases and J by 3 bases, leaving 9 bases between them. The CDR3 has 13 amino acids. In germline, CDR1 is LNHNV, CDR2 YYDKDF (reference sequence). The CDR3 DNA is TGTGCCACCAGCACTCAGGGAGACTATGGCTACACCTTC. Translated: CATSTQGDYGYTF.

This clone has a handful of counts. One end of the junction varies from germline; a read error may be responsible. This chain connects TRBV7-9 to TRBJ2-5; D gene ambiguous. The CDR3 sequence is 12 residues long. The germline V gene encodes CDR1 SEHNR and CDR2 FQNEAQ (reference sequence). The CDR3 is CAGSLDRHTQYF. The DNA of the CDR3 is TGTGCCGGCAGCTTAGATAGGCATACCCAGTACTTC.

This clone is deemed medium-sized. CDR3 loop: CASSLEFIAGASGNTIYF. In DNA, the CDR3 is TGTGCCAGCAGTTTAGAATTTATTGCAGGGGCGTCTGGAAACACCATATATTTT. The chain uses TRBV28 and TRBJ1-3; a possible D gene is TRBD1 (6 bases). Germline V CDR1 and CDR2: MDHEN, SYDVKM. CDR3 length: 18 amino acids. V was cut by 2 bases and J by 1 base, with 18 bases left in between.

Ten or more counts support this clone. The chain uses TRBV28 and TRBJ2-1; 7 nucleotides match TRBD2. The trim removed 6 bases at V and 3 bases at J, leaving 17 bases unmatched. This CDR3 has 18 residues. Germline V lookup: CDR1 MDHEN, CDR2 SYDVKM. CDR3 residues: CASRGTVTLAALYNEQFF. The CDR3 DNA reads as TGTGCCAGCAGGGGGACGGTCACGCTAGCGGCCCTCTACAATGAGCAGTTCTTC.

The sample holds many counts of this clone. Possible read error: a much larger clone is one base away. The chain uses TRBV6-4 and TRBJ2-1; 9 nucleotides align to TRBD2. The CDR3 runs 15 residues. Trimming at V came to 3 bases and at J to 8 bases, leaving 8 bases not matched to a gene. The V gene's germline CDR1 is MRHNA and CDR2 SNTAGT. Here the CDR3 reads CASSEDSGSRDEQFF. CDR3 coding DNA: TGTGCCAGCAGTGAGGATAGCGGGAGTCGAGATGAGCAGTTCTTC.

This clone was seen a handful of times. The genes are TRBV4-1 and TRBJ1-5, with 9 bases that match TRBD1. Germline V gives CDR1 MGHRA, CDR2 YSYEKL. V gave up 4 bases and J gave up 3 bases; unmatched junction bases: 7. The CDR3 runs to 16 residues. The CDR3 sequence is CASSLTTGGFNQPQHF. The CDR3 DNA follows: TGCGCCAGCAGCCTAACAACAGGGGGCTTCAATCAGCCCCAGCATTTT.

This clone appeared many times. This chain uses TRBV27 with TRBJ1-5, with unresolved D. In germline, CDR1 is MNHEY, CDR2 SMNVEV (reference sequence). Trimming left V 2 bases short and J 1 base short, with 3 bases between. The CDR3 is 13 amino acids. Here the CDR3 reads CASSLISNQPQHF. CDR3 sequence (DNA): TGTGCCAGCAGTTTAATCAGCAATCAGCCCCAGCATTTT.